The rows below give T cell receptor beta chains drawn from one sample of a study of blood T cells in healthy people across ages. One entry per CDR3 protein, called by TCRdb with MiXCR from the 5' RACE reads. The repertoire holds roughly 500,000 distinct CDR3 sequences, approximately 25% seen once, with 18% in the top ten. Sequencing was performed on blood. The receptors were gathered from a woman aged 65 to 85 in good health. Both conserved end residues are part of each CDR3.

v_call	j_call	cdr3_aa
TRBV7-3	TRBJ2-1	CTSSPPGSEQFF
TRBV3-1	TRBJ2-1	CASSTRRGIVDEQFF
TRBV30	TRBJ1-5	CAWSGGINQPQHF
TRBV7-2	TRBJ2-3	CASSPLTSMVVTDTQYF
TRBV6-2/TRBV6-3	NA	CASREPGTSYEQYF
TRBV6-1	TRBJ2-3	CASSEALAGWSDTQYF
TRBV24-1	TRBJ2-5	CATSDPRGLEETQYF
TRBV5-6	TRBJ2-7	CASSFRRTSGGLYEQYF
TRBV10-3	TRBJ1-1	CAISERGESTEAFF
TRBV2	TRBJ1-2	CASSTGGANYGYTF
TRBV29-1	TRBJ1-2	CSVGFHDTGPYGYTF
TRBV4-1	TRBJ1-4	CASSQDGQTNEKLSF
TRBV5-1	TRBJ2-5	CASSLELAGAGEQYF
TRBV2	TRBJ1-2	CASSEAIGGYGYTF
TRBV4-2	TRBJ2-2	CASSQEAGANTGELFF
TRBV27	TRBJ2-7	CASSRRTGGNLDYEQYF